Given below is one TCR beta chain in context. This clonotype occurred many times. The antigen it recognizes is unknown. No much larger clonotype is one base removed from it; base qualities were not supplied. The sample belongs to a study of response to subunit inactivated influenza vaccine (dated by TCRdb to 2016 to 2018). Study-level background: Deep quantitative profiling of the T cell receptor repertoire was used in the study to follow responses to a trivalent subunit inactivated influenza vaccine. Study-level results and caveats: It was suggested by the authors that each seasonal influenza vaccination may recruit only a limited number of new T cells.

The CDR3 spans 16 residues, from the cysteine through the phenylalanine. The sequence is cut down to CDR3 DNA, 48 bases in frame from base 1. The germline V and J ends show losses of 5 bases and 3 bases respectively, and no gene match explains 4 bases of the junction. The CDR1 and CDR2 encoded by the germline V gene are LGHNA and YNFKEQ. Libraries were prepared through RT-PCR. The sequencer was an Illumina HiSeq 2500. In TCRdb, the public reads were trimmed at Q25 with fastp and aligned with MiXCR, with productive beta chains retained. When rows share a CDR3 protein, they turn into one entry using the most common DNA and genes. The sample table records about 520,000 distinct CDR3 sequences; roughly 7.9% of these occur just once. The leading ten clones occupy around 13% of the sample.

In this chain, TRBV4-2 is recombined with TRBJ2-2, and TRBD1 matches 12 of the central bases. Sequences were derived from PBMCs from blood, sampled roughly 24 months after vaccination. This TCR was recovered from a man aged 45-69 years who received an inactivated influenza vaccine. Donor details come from another sample of the same person, matched by shared clones. CDR3 sequence: CASSKGTGGDTGELFF. The nucleotide sequence is TGTGCCAGCAGCAAAGGGACAGGGGGCGACACCGGGGAGCTGTTTTTT.